The clone carrying this T cell receptor beta chain was recorded many times. Its antigen is not known. V shed 4 bases and J 5 bases; nucleotides not matched to a gene: 6. The germline V gene has CDR1 SGHRS and CDR2 YFSETQ. The CDR3 is 13 amino acids. This entry is derived from a study of identical twins. Notes on the study in general: Insertions were reduced in abundant cord blood beta clonotypes but not in memory repertoires. Models came in too low on out-of-frame TCR alpha sharing in monozygotic twins. Possibly, invariant MAIT and iNKT cells partly confounded zero-insertion analyses.

Each cDNA held unique molecular identifiers, and template switching gave it a universal primer site. One entry per CDR3 protein results from TCRdb running MiXCR on the 5' RACE reads. The sample records 650,000 to 800,000 distinct CDR3 sequences, more than 6.5% being singletons. This sample was shared with a second study, whose subject was yellow fever vaccine responses in identical twins.

V and J are TRBV5-1 and TRBJ2-7; 7 bases fit TRBD1. Sequencing was done on a sample of PBMCs. The clonotype comes from a woman between 18 and 30 years old in good health. The CDR3 region has the DNA TGCGCCAGCAGCCAACAGGGGCCCAACGAGCAGTACTTC. Translated: CASSQQGPNEQYF.